This T cell receptor (beta chain) was retrieved from a study of cytomegalovirus exposure and HLA in healthy donors. Broader study findings: Most CMV-associated TCR beta chains appeared HLA-restricted in a later analysis. More clonal expansion characterized HLA-associated TCR beta chains than equally common others in a later analysis.

With regard to this clone: Its antigen is not known.

At the time of sampling, donors were nominally healthy, though unrecorded immune exposures were likely. With 60 Vbeta and 13 Jbeta primers, the PCR was carried out. Here immunoSEQ multiplex PCR was the method, and the copy in TCRdb shows in-frame clones only, minus some. The repertoire holds about 140,000 clones, with more than 70% as singletons. The receptor's source is a man aged 40-55 years in good health and CMV-seronegative. The sequenced sample consisted of PBMCs.

The CDR3 spells CASSIQLQGQETQYF. Written as DNA, the CDR3 is TGTGCCAGTAGTATCCAACTACAGGGCCAGGAGACCCAGTACTTC. The chain is built from TRBV19 and TRBJ2-5; D may be TRBD1 (6 bases). The germline CDR1 and CDR2 sequences are LNHDA and SQIVND (reference sequence). The V gene lost 3 bases and the J gene lost 5 bases, with 16 bases spanning the gap. The CDR3 spans 15 residues.